The subject of this entry is one T cell receptor beta chain. This clone was counted between two and nine times. Its antigen is currently not known. Base qualities are not at hand, and no much larger clone is one base apart. Additional DNA sequences in this sample encode the identical CDR3. Per the germline V gene, SGHAT is the CDR1 and FQNNGV is the CDR2. From the cysteine through the phenylalanine, the CDR3 covers 15 amino acids. Here the CDR3 DNA is all that survives: 45 bases in frame from base 1. Germline trimming amounts to 1 base on V and 4 bases on J, with 3 as the count of junction bases outside the gene matches. The entry originates in a study of control samples from healthy donors and cancer patients (dated by TCRdb to 2020 to 2021). To prepare the library, the immunoSEQ multiplex PCR assay was applied. The clones in this table, taken by TCRdb from immuneACCESS, are in-frame only. Not every clone is retained; where verified, under half of the shortfall comes from an unresolved V gene, and the cause of the rest is unknown. This sample comprises 100,000 or so clones, 90% to 95% of them detected only once. Jointly, the top ten make up about 2.5% of the sample.

The chain was built from TRBV11-2 and TRBJ1-4, and TRBD1 aligns with 7 junction nucleotides. The receptor was isolated from a woman under 30 in good health. Sequencing was done on a sample of blood. The DNA is TGTGCCAGCAGCTTAGGCGACAGGGATAATGAAAAACTGTTTTTT. This translates into CASSLGDRDNEKLFF.